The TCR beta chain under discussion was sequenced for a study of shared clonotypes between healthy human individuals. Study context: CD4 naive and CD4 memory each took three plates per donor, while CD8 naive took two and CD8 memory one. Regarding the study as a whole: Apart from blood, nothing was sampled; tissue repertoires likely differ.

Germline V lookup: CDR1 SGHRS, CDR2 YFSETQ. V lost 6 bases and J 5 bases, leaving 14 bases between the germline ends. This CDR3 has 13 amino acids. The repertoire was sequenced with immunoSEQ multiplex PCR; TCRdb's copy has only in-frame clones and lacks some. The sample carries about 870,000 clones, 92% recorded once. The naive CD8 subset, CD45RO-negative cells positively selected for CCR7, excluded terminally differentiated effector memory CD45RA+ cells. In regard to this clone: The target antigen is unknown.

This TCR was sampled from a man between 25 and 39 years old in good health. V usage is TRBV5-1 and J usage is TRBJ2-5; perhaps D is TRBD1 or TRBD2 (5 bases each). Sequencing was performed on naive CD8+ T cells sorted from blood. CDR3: CASTGEGEETQYF. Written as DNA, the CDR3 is TGCGCCAGCACTGGGGAAGGGGAGGAGACCCAGTACTTC.